A single T cell receptor (beta chain) is shown here with its context. This clone was found a few times. It has no known antigen specificity. Base qualities are not provided; no much larger clone lies one nucleotide away. V lost 6 bases and J lost 10 bases, and the count of bases not matched to a germline gene is 3. CDR1 is given as LNHDA and CDR2 as SQIVND, both from the germline V gene (reference sequence). Measured from the cysteine to the phenylalanine, the CDR3 is 13 residues long. Only the CDR3 DNA is retained, 39 bases long and in frame from the first base. The time point label, as the study defines it: pretreatment peripheral blood. A cohort of around 28 patients with locally advanced or metastatic urothelial carcinoma, treated at Memorial Sloan Kettering on a trial protocol, was included. Peripheral blood mononuclear cells were collected pretreatment and during treatment, with between 1 and 8 total time points obtained per patient. The Qiagen DNeasy Blood extraction kit was used to purify genomic DNA from total PBMCs and tumor samples. Collected pretreatment and during treatment, PBMCs were isolated and stored as previously described.

This sample stems from a study of PD-L1 blockade in urothelial cancer (dated by TCRdb to the late 2010s). In terms of the full investigation: Every patient began therapy in the mid-2010s and was given atezolizumab 1,200 mg intravenously every 3 weeks. Pretreatment tumor samples, along with matched peripheral blood serially collected before and after atezolizumab treatment, were subjected to TCR sequencing. Eight to ten patients achieved durable clinical benefit and around 19 did not. An ECOG performance status of 0 or 1 was recorded for the patients, and 0 to 3 prior chemotherapy regimens had been received by the patients. Blood samples were analyzed at two time points: 3 weeks after treatment start (second dose) and 6 weeks after treatment start. Whole exome sequencing and RNA sequencing of pretreatment tumors were performed alongside TCR sequencing in the same patients. Somatic, immune and clinical correlates of response to PD-L1 blockade with atezolizumab in urothelial cancer were the focus of an exploratory multi-omic analysis. About nine tenths of the roughly 29 patients were males with bladder-origin urothelial cancer, and about 60% of the 29 reported a prior smoking history. Pretreatment blood TCR-seq was available for about 27 patients, at least one posttreatment blood collection was obtained for around 25 patients, and tumor TCR-seq was available for around 25 patients. A median of roughly 140,000 T cells and some 82,000 unique TCRs was obtained from blood samples, and a median clonality of about 0.08 was observed. Progression-free survival longer than 6 months counted as durable clinical benefit, and TCR features were additionally tested against both progression-free and overall survival. Study-level results and caveats: Small sample size (n of about 30) and many exploratory analyses mean the results are intended to be hypothesis-generating. Among patients with durable benefit, tumor-associated TCR clones showed greater expansion in peripheral blood 3 weeks after treatment started (n ≈ 20, p = 0.022). Improved progression-free and overall survival was associated with having pretreatment peripheral blood TCR clonality below the median.

Synthetic TCR analog templates were spiked into each PCR so that absolute template abundance could be estimated from read counts. Using the immunoSEQ assay, TCRbeta CDR3 regions were amplified from genomic DNA with bias-controlled V and J gene primers. Sequencing of rearranged TCRbeta segments was done at approximately 20X coverage. In the original analysis: Sequencing errors were corrected by clustering and CDR3s were annotated against IMGT to assign V, D and J genes. Downstream analyses used only productive TCRbeta rearrangements and left out out-of-frame or stop-codon sequences. Clonality was computed as one minus Shannon entropy normalized by the log of the number of unique productive sequences. Clones differing between time points or between blood and tumor were identified by Fisher's exact test with Benjamini-Hochberg correction at adjusted p below 0.01. As stored in TCRdb, this immuneACCESS dataset retains in-frame rearrangements with V and J assigned. A fraction of the clones does not appear; measured against another copy, unresolved V genes explain less than half of the discrepancy, and the remainder lacks a known reason. Clone size and the V and J calls come from that table; the DNA yielded D and trimming. The sample table contains approximately 71,000 clones; only one count was recorded for around 83% of them. The top ten hold roughly 9% of the sample.

Recombination linked TRBV19 to TRBJ1-6; 10 bases in the middle match TRBD1. The source of this sequence is a woman aged 70 to 79 with urothelial cancer. Sequencing used PBMCs, obtained around atezolizumab (anti-PD-L1) treatment. The CDR3 protein: CASSGTGDSPLHF. The sequenced DNA: TGTGCCAGTAGCGGGACAGGGGACTCACCCCTCCACTTT.